The next 2 T cell receptor beta chains were all read from a single sample in a study of CD8+CD57+ T cells in acquired aplastic anemia. Investigators profiled TCR beta VDJ and CDR3 from genomic DNA template. Via MiXCR, TCRdb re-called the reads, giving one row per CDR3 protein. The sample holds about 180,000 distinct CDR3 sequences; approximately 48% are singletons and the top ten take roughly 13%. It was patients with CD8+CD57+ cell expansion by flow cytometry who were chosen for sequencing. Material for sequencing was sorted CD4+, CD8+, or CD8+CD57+ T cells (not recorded which) from PBMCs. The origin of the receptors is a human donor with aplastic anemia.

This chain uses TRBV20-1 with TRBJ2-7; 10 positions agree with TRBD1. J was trimmed by 7 bases and V by 4 bases; bases with no gene match: 7. This CDR3 is 13 amino acids long. CDR1 and CDR2 from the germline V gene are DFQATT and SNEGSKA (reference sequence). The CDR3 loop reads CSANPGQGFEQYF. CDR3 DNA: TGCAGTGCTAATCCGGGACAGGGGTTTGAGCAGTACTTC.

This clonotype was found a few times. In DNA, the CDR3 is TGTGCCATCAGTGACGGAGGAAACACCATATATTTT. Translated, it gives CAISDGGNTIYF. V is TRBV10-3 and J is TRBJ1-3; unclear D gene. The length of the CDR3 is 12 residues. V was trimmed by 3 bases and J by 4 bases, leaving 4 bases between them. Germline values: CDR1 ENHRY, CDR2 SYGVKD.